This T cell receptor (beta chain) appears in the sequencing data of a study of blood T cell repertoires in COVID-19. Those who participated ranged in age from roughly 18 to 89 years and resided in roughly 26 US areas. Ten or more counts support this clone. The V gene end was trimmed by 1 base and the J gene end by 2 bases; junction bases not matched to a gene: 3. The length of the CDR3 is 16 residues. The germline gives CDR1 KGHDR, CDR2 SFDVKD. Per the authors' pipeline: Using reference gene primer amplification, nucleated cell counts were estimated. Some clones are missing from TCRdb's copy, which holds only in-frame ones; the method was immunoSEQ multiplex PCR. The DNA was the basis for D and trimming; V, J and clone size are from that table. The profile shows 110,000 to 150,000 clones, roughly 75% of them singletons.

The sequencing sample was made of PBMCs or T cells enriched from blood (not recorded which). The rearrangement links TRBV24-1 to TRBJ2-1; 8 bases align to TRBD2. The clonotype originates from a woman in her forties or fifties who had recovered from COVID-19. CDR3 in amino acids: CATSDFDGGAYNEQFF. CDR3 bases: TGTGCCACCAGTGATTTTGACGGGGGGGCCTACAATGAGCAGTTCTTC.